This TCR beta chain was captured in a study of identical twins. Study-level results: Beta out-of-frame sequences showed weaker excess twin sharing.

V lost 6 bases to trimming and J lost 1 base; unmatched junction nucleotides: 5. The CDR3 contains 15 residues. Turning to this clonotype: The antigen is unknown.

TCRdb reprocessed the 5' RACE reads with MiXCR, giving one entry per CDR3 protein. Seen here are under 350,000 distinct CDR3 sequences, roughly 9% observed once, and the top ten hold about 7.1%. This sample was shared with a second study, whose subject was yellow fever vaccine responses in identical twins.

The chain uses TRBV12-3 or TRBV12-4 and TRBJ2-1; TRBD2 agrees at 8 bases. The TCR sequence derives from a woman younger than 30 in good health. The source material was CD8+ T cells sorted from blood. The CDR3 reads CASSEGLGSYNEQFF. CDR3 coding DNA: TGTGCCAGCAGCGAGGGACTAGGGTCCTACAATGAGCAGTTCTTC.